This T cell receptor (beta chain) comes out of a study of naive and memory T cell subsets. Adult healthy volunteers gave 2.5 ml peripheral blood for whole-blood RNA. Cells were not sorted; total RNA input targeted about 1 to 1000 ng. There are many counts of this clonotype. Blood and skin TCR RNA was reverse transcribed with alpha and beta constant primers. Ligated cDNA underwent four rounds of PCR with nested alpha and beta constant region primers and SP2. TCRdb analysed the 5' RACE reads with MiXCR anew, one entry per CDR3 protein. Of 20,000 to 25,000 distinct CDR3 sequences in the sample, less than 5% were seen once. The CDR3 has 18 amino acids. V lost 1 base and J 2 bases, leaving 20 bases between the germline ends. In germline, CDR1 is SGHTA, CDR2 FQGNSA.

The chain has TRBV7-2 and TRBJ2-5, with D possibly TRBD2 on 6 matching bases. The TCR sequence derives from a male donor in good health. DNA of the CDR3: TGTGCCAGCAGCTTAGGAGGGACGATTGGAGGGTGGCAAGAGACCCAGTACTTC. Protein product: CASSLGGTIGGWQETQYF.